The 2 T cell receptor beta chains given below trace back to one sample, sequenced in a study of T-cell reconstitution after alpha-beta-depleted transplantation in children. Preparation of the TCRbeta library involved a method that used unique molecular identifiers. Using its own MiXCR run on the PCR reads, TCRdb lists one record per CDR3 protein. Among about 230,000 distinct CDR3 sequences, around 12% were seen once, and the ten largest hold about 2.4%. Sequences were derived from PBMCs from the stem cell graft donor, sampled from the stem cell graft. These TCRs come from a human donor who donated a stem cell graft to a child with acute lymphoblastic leukemia.

With respect to this clonotype: With a much larger clone just one base away, this may be a read error. This rearrangement joins TRBV5-1 to TRBJ2-1; D gene uncertain. The DNA end favors TRBJ2-7, so the J call may be wrong. The length of the CDR3 is 13 residues. CDR1 is SGHRS and CDR2 is YFSETQ in the germline V gene. In DNA form, the CDR3 reads TGCGCCAGCAGCTTGCCACTCGAAAATGAGCAGTACTTC. Encoded protein: CASSLPLENEQYF.

This clonotype was picked up many times. The chain recombines TRBV6-6 with TRBJ1-1; no reliable D call. This CDR3 has 13 amino acids. Germline V gene sequence: CDR1 MNHNY, CDR2 SVGAGI (reference sequence). V was trimmed by 2 bases and J by 4 bases, leaving 8 bases between them. The chain's CDR3 is CASSYGVGTEAFF. DNA of the CDR3: TGTGCCAGCAGTTACGGGGTTGGCACTGAAGCTTTCTTT.